The 16 T cell receptor beta chains listed next were all sequenced from one sample in a study of blood T cell repertoires in COVID-19. Repertoires were generated with immunoSEQ multiplex PCR, while TCRdb's copy carries only in-frame clones and drops some. The table records 130,000 to 150,000 clones, approximately 89% of them present only once. The sample consisted of peripheral blood. These receptor sequences come from a human donor in a cohort sampled during active COVID-19.

This clone has more than one count but fewer than ten. CDR3 protein: CASDREDYNSPLHF. Written as DNA, the CDR3 is TGTGCCAGCGACAGGGAGGACTATAATTCACCCCTCCACTTT. This sequence joins TRBV5-8 and TRBJ1-6, with TRBD1 identical over 7 bases. With V trimmed by 7 bases and J by 3 bases, 4 bases remained unmatched. This CDR3 spans 14 amino acids. In germline, CDR1 is SGHTS, CDR2 YDEGEE.

This sequence joins TRBV30 and TRBJ2-1; a weak D match, TRBD2 (7 bases). The V gene's germline CDR1 is GTSNPN and CDR2 SVGIG (reference sequence). The V and J ends lost 3 bases and 0 bases respectively, with 24 bases between them. This CDR3 is 19 amino acids long. The CDR3: CAWRSFGGAFISSYNEQFF. DNA of the CDR3: TGTGCCTGGAGGTCCTTTGGGGGGGCGTTTATTAGCTCCTACAATGAGCAGTTCTTC.

This rearrangement joins TRBV18 to TRBJ1-2, with D possibly TRBD1 on 6 matching bases. Germline CDR1 reads KGHSH; CDR2 reads LQKENI. Trimming removed 3 bases at V and 4 bases at J, with 18 bases between. The CDR3 spans 16 residues. CDR3 sequence: CASSPQGAGALYGYTF. The CDR3 coding sequence is TGTGCCAGCTCACCCCAGGGTGCAGGGGCCCTCTATGGCTACACCTTC.

V is TRBV9 and J is TRBJ2-6; 7 bases line up with TRBD1. The V gene's germline CDR1 is SGDLS and CDR2 YYNGEE. The ends lost 0 bases at V and 0 bases at J; junction bases unmatched: 3. The CDR3 is 17 amino acids. CDR3 in amino acids: CASSVGGQISGANVLTF. The CDR3 nucleotides read TGTGCCAGCAGCGTAGGGGGACAGATCTCTGGGGCCAACGTCCTGACTTTC.

The CDR3 sequence: CASSSRDSWDTQYF. Here the CDR3 DNA reads TGTGCCAGCAGTAGCAGAGACTCATGGGATACGCAGTATTTT. J is TRBJ2-3 and V is TRBV27; no clear D. There are 14 residues in the CDR3. Trimming took 5 bases from V and 6 from J, leaving 15 bases between them. Germline V gives CDR1 MNHEY, CDR2 SMNVEV (reference sequence).

The chain carries TRBV7-8 and TRBJ2-3, with TRBD2 matching over 10 bases. V dropped 3 bases and J dropped 3; count of bases not matched to a gene: 6. This CDR3 is 16 amino acids long. CDR1 SGHVS and CDR2 FQNEAQ come from the germline V gene. DNA for the CDR3: TGTGCCAGCAGCTTGGTGAGCGGGGGGGAGACAGATACGCAGTATTTT. It codes for CASSLVSGGETDTQYF.

V gene TRBV5-1 combines with J gene TRBJ1-4; no reliable D call. V was trimmed by 0 bases and J by 8 bases, leaving 11 bases between them. Germline CDR1 SGHRS, CDR2 YFSETQ. The CDR3 is made up of 14 amino acids. The CDR3 nucleotides read TGCGCCAGCAGCTTGGCCTCCGCGCAAGAAAAACTGTTTTTT. The encoded protein is CASSLASAQEKLFF.

V usage is TRBV6-5 and J usage is TRBJ2-5; the D gene is possibly TRBD1 (6 bases). Trimming took off 0 bases at V and 5 bases at J, with 16 bases between the two ends. Germline loops: CDR1 MNHEY, CDR2 SVGAGI. This CDR3 contains 16 residues. Here the CDR3 reads CASSYSSGQPPETQYF. In DNA form, the CDR3 reads TGTGCCAGCAGTTACTCCTCTGGACAGCCCCCTGAGACCCAGTACTTC.

The rearrangement joins TRBV2 to TRBJ2-2, with 7 nucleotides matching TRBD2. In germline, CDR1 is SNHLY, CDR2 FYNNEI. V dropped 7 bases and J dropped 5; count of bases not matched to a gene: 10. The CDR3 covers 15 residues. DNA for the CDR3: TGTGCCAGCAACGCGGGGGACTGGTGGACCGGGGAGCTGTTTTTT. Translating it yields CASNAGDWWTGELFF. Variable domain in full (rest from reference TRBV2 and TRBJ2-2): EPEVTQTPSHQVTQMGQEVILRCVPISNHLYFYWYRQILGQKVEFLVSFYNNEISEKSEIFDDQFSVERPDGSNFTLKIRSTKLEDSAMYFCASNAGDWWTGELFFGEGSRLTVL.

V usage is TRBV7-3 and J usage is TRBJ2-3; the match to TRBD2 covers 9 bases. The CDR3 has 15 amino acids. V gave up 5 bases and J gave up 2 bases; unmatched junction bases: 5. Looked up from germline, CDR1 is SGHTA and CDR2 is FQGTGA. DNA of the CDR3: TGTGCCAGCAGCGTAGCGGGGGAGCTCACAGATACGCAGTATTTT. Protein product: CASSVAGELTDTQYF.

The V call is TRBV18, the J call TRBJ2-5, with 13 bases that match TRBD2. The V gene's germline CDR1 is KGHSH and CDR2 LQKENI. J lost 2 bases, V lost 3 bases, and 24 bases had no gene match. The CDR3 contains 23 residues. The CDR3 coding sequence is TGTGCCAGCTCACCGTCAGTAGGTAGCAAGGGACCGGGACTAGCGGGGAGACAAGAGACCCAGTACTTC. This codes for CASSPSVGSKGPGLAGRQETQYF.

The chain couples TRBV7-2 to TRBJ1-3; D remains ambiguous. The CDR3 extends over 14 amino acids. V lost 5 bases to trimming and J lost 0 bases, with 8 bases between them. Germline V gene sequence: CDR1 SGHTA, CDR2 FQGNSA. CDR3 in amino acids: CASSRESSGNTIYF. CDR3 nucleotide sequence: TGTGCCAGCAGCAGAGAAAGCTCTGGAAACACCATATATTTT.

The chain couples TRBV5-1 to TRBJ2-5, with 12 bases that match TRBD2. With 3 bases clipped from V and 4 bases from J, the junction kept 4 bases outside the gene matches. CDR3 length: 15 amino acids. In germline, CDR1 is SGHRS, CDR2 YFSETQ. The CDR3 nucleotides read TGCGCCAGCAGCTCCTCTAGCGGGGGGGTAGAGACCCAGTACTTC. As protein: CASSSSSGGVETQYF. The full variable domain, in which reference TRBV5-1 and TRBJ2-5 provide the parts outside the CDR3, is KAGVTQTPRYLIKTRGQQVTLSCSPISGHRSVSWYQQTPGQGLQFLFEYFSETQRNKGNFPGRFSGRQFSNSRSEMNVSTLELGDSALYLCASSSSSGGVETQYFGPGTRLLVL.

The V and J genes are TRBV28 and TRBJ2-7; D possibly corresponds to TRBD1 (6 bases). This CDR3 spans 15 amino acids. V was clipped by 4 bases and J by 2 bases, with 15 bases between them. In germline, CDR1 is MDHEN, CDR2 SYDVKM. In nucleotides, the CDR3 is TGTGCCAGCAGTTCCAGGGGAAGGACCCCCTACGAGCAGTACTTC. This sequence encodes CASSSRGRTPYEQYF.

The J gene is TRBJ1-2, the V gene TRBV5-6; D call uncertain. The CDR3 has 12 residues. Germline V gene lookup returns CDR1 SGHDT and CDR2 YYEEEE. Trimming took off 1 base at V and 3 bases at J, with 4 bases between the two ends. The CDR3 sequence is CASSLSYYGYTF. In DNA form, the CDR3 reads TGTGCCAGCAGCTTGTCCTACTATGGCTACACCTTC.

The chain joins TRBV19 to TRBJ2-7; 8 bases fit TRBD1. The V segment lost 5 bases and the J segment 6 bases; nucleotides outside the gene matches: 6. The CDR3 runs to 13 residues. The germline gives CDR1 LNHDA, CDR2 SQIVND (reference sequence). CDR3 amino acids: CASSSRTGLEQYF. CDR3 DNA: TGTGCCAGTAGTTCAAGGACAGGGCTCGAGCAGTACTTC.